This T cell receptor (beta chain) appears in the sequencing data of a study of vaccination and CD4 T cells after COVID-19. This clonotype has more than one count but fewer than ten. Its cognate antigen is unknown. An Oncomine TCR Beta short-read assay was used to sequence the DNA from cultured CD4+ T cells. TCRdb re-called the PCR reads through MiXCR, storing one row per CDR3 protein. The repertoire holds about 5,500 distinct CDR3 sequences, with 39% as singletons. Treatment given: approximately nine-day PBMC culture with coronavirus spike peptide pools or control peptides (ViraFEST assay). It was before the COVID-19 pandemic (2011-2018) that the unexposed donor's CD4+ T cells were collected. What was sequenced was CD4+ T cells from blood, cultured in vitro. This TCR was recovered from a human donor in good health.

CDR3 protein: CASSFYRGEETQYF. The CDR3 bases are TGTGCCAGCAGTTTCTACAGGGGGGAAGAGACCCAGTACTTC. The chain combines TRBV6-5 with TRBJ2-5; 8 bases are a match to TRBD1. This CDR3 spans 14 amino acids. Trimming removed 4 bases from V and 3 bases from J; junction bases left unmatched: 4. Per germline, CDR1 MNHEY and CDR2 SVGAGI.